This T cell receptor (beta chain) was sequenced for a study of molecular identifiers for immune sequencing clone quantification. Whole-study findings and limits: Even with more than 950,000 naive cells present, spiked Jurkat TCR RNA from one cell was reportedly detectable. Effector cells had over 98% of their molecules in clones above 20 RNA copies, while naive cells had under 1%.

Concerning this clonotype itself: Its cognate antigen is unknown.

As previously described, bulk TCR libraries were made using listed TCR primers. TCRdb passed the PCR reads through MiXCR, listing each CDR3 protein once. The data hold more than 70,000 distinct CDR3 sequences, with roughly a fifth observed a single time. Trimming removed 4 bases from V and 4 bases from J; junction bases left unmatched: 8. CDR3 length: 14 residues. Per the germline V gene, CDR1 is SGHDT and CDR2 is YYEEEE. The chain employs TRBV5-6 and TRBJ2-7, with 7 bases aligning to TRBD2. The sequencing sample was made of naive CD8+ T cells from blood, with Jurkat cell RNA spiked in. Subset noted: FACS-sorted CD8+CD4-CCR7+CD45RA+ naive T cells. The source of this sequence is a human donor in good health. Some libraries in this study had Jurkat cell RNA spiked in. Written as DNA, the CDR3 is TGTGCCAGCAGCCCGCGGGAGAACCCATACGAGCAGTACTTC. This codes for CASSPRENPYEQYF.